Below, 18 T cell receptor beta chains from the same sample are listed, as sequenced in a study of T cells after yellow fever vaccination. One entry per CDR3 protein, called by TCRdb with MiXCR from the 5' RACE reads. The top ten hold less than 20% of the sample, which has some 350,000 distinct CDR3 sequences, more than 9% seen once. The sample was PBMCs, taken on the day of the first yellow fever vaccination. Receptor source: a man younger than 30 who received the YFV17D yellow fever vaccine.

This rearrangement joins TRBV9 to TRBJ2-3, with D perhaps matching TRBD2 (5 bases). Germline loops: CDR1 SGDLS, CDR2 YYNGEE. CDR3 length: 13 residues. V was pared by 0 bases and J by 14 bases, with 16 bases between. CDR3 region: CASSVGEGVHLYF. The CDR3 DNA reads TGTGCCAGCAGCGTAGGCGAGGGAGTTCATCTGTATTTT.

This clonotype was seen only a few times. The chain is built from TRBV20-1 and TRBJ1-5, with D hard to call. The CDR3 extends over 12 amino acids. V gave up 0 bases and J gave up 6 bases, with 6 bases separating them. Germline values: CDR1 DFQATT, CDR2 SNEGSKA (reference sequence). CDR3 loop: CSAREISQPQHF. The CDR3, as DNA: TGCAGTGCTAGAGAAATAAGTCAGCCCCAGCATTTT.

This clonotype was seen more than once but under ten times. The chain links TRBV12-3 or TRBV12-4 to TRBJ1-1; a possible D gene is TRBD1 (6 bases). The CDR3 runs 13 residues. Trimming shortened V by 5 bases and J by 6 bases, and 13 bases separated the two germline ends. CDR3 loop: CASSATGFPEAFF. CDR3 bases: TGTGCCAGCAGTGCCACAGGGTTCCCTGAAGCTTTCTTT.

This clonotype was detected only a few times. The J gene is TRBJ2-1, the V gene TRBV28; D gene uncertain. The CDR3 sequence is 13 residues long. With 3 bases removed from V and 5 bases from J, the gap between germline ends came to 8 bases. From germline, CDR1 is MDHEN and CDR2 SYDVKM. Here the CDR3 reads CASSFRLNNEQFF. CDR3 DNA: TGTGCCAGCAGTTTCCGTCTAAACAATGAGCAGTTCTTC.

This clonotype came up once. The chain couples TRBV28 to TRBJ2-4; D ambiguous. Germline V gives CDR1 MDHEN, CDR2 SYDVKM. The CDR3 length is 13 residues. Trimming removed 6 bases from V and 3 bases from J, with 9 bases in between. The chain's CDR3 is CASRVGGKNIQYF. In DNA, the CDR3 is TGTGCCAGCAGAGTAGGCGGCAAAAACATTCAGTACTTC.

J is TRBJ2-5 and V is TRBV5-1; D possibly corresponds to TRBD2 (7 bases). Germline CDR1 SGHRS, CDR2 YFSETQ. V lost 0 bases to trimming and J lost 5 bases, with 14 bases between them. The CDR3 is 15 residues long. CDR3 residues: CASSLDPGGMETQYF. The CDR3 DNA is TGCGCCAGCAGCTTGGATCCGGGGGGCATGGAGACCCAGTACTTC.

This clonotype was observed a few times. The chain carries TRBV9 and TRBJ2-2; 10 bases fit TRBD2. Germline CDR1 SGDLS, CDR2 YYNGEE. This CDR3 has 16 residues. V lost 0 bases to trimming and J lost 5 bases; unmatched junction nucleotides: 4. CDR3 region: CASSVVAGGRTGELFF. The CDR3 DNA follows: TGTGCCAGCAGCGTAGTAGCGGGGGGAAGGACCGGGGAGCTGTTTTTT.

The chain carries TRBV4-1 and TRBJ1-5; TRBD1 matches at 9 bases. This CDR3 spans 15 amino acids. V lost 3 bases, J lost 4 bases, and 4 bases stayed unmatched. The germline V gene encodes CDR1 MGHRA and CDR2 YSYEKL. CDR3 in amino acids: CASSHGQGRNQPQHF. The DNA for the CDR3 is TGCGCCAGCAGCCATGGACAGGGGAGGAATCAGCCCCAGCATTTT.

The sample holds many counts of this clonotype. This chain uses TRBV6-2 or TRBV6-3 with TRBJ1-2; 9 bases fit TRBD1. Germline V CDR1 and CDR2: MNHEY, SVGEGT. The CDR3 runs 15 residues. V dropped 8 bases and J dropped 0; count of bases not matched to a gene: 7. The CDR3 sequence: CASGLQGASNYGYTF. In nucleotides, the CDR3 is TGTGCCAGCGGTTTACAGGGGGCTTCTAACTATGGCTACACCTTC.

This clonotype has only a few counts. The CDR3 DNA follows: TGCAGTGCTAGGACCAAAGATGGCTACACCTTC. Translation: CSARTKDGYTF. This rearrangement joins TRBV20-1 to TRBJ1-2; no definite D call. The CDR3 extends over 11 amino acids. V was trimmed by 3 bases and J by 6 bases, leaving 8 bases between them. CDR1 DFQATT and CDR2 SNEGSKA come from the germline V gene (reference sequence).

V usage is TRBV9 and J usage is TRBJ2-7, with a weak D call TRBD2 (5 bases). Germline V CDR1 and CDR2: SGDLS, YYNGEE. The CDR3 extends over 14 amino acids. Trimming left V 4 bases short and J 3 bases short, with 14 bases between. The CDR3 DNA sequence: TGTGCCAGCAGCCCAGAAGGAGGAGGCTACGAGCAGTACTTC. Translation gives CASSPEGGGYEQYF.

The sample holds a few counts of this clonotype. V is TRBV12-3 or TRBV12-4 and J is TRBJ1-3; D is ambiguous. The CDR3 contains 13 residues. With 5 bases removed from V and 2 bases from J, the gap between germline ends came to 7 bases. The CDR3 loop reads CASSTDAGNTIYF. The CDR3 nucleotides are TGTGCCAGCAGTACGGATGCTGGAAACACCATATATTTT.

This clonotype was counted a few times. The rearrangement joins TRBV4-3 to TRBJ1-4; possible D gene TRBD1, 5 bases. Per the germline V gene, CDR1 is LGHNA and CDR2 is YSLEER. Deletions cut 3 bases from V and 7 bases from J, with 15 bases between. There are 15 residues in the CDR3. Here the CDR3 DNA reads TGCGCCAGCAGCCATCGACCGGGACGGGTTGAAAAACTGTTTTTT. Its translation: CASSHRPGRVEKLFF.

This clonotype was seen only a few times. The genes are TRBV4-3 and TRBJ1-2; D gene unclear. CDR3 length: 15 amino acids. The V end was cut by 1 base, the J end by 3 bases, with 12 bases between. Germline-derived CDR1 and CDR2 are LGHNA and YSLEER. Here the CDR3 DNA reads TGCGCCAGCAGCCAAGTCCGGGGTACAGACTATGGCTACACCTTC. Translation: CASSQVRGTDYGYTF.

The chain is built from TRBV4-1 and TRBJ2-2; D uncertain. Germline CDR1 and CDR2: MGHRA and YSYEKL. Between the trimmed V and J ends, which lost 5 bases and 0 bases, there was a span of 16 bases. This CDR3 spans 17 amino acids. The CDR3 reads CASSVESERSNTGELFF. CDR3 in DNA: TGCGCCAGCAGCGTCGAAAGTGAGAGATCGAACACCGGGGAGCTGTTTTTT.

This clonotype was detected only a few times. The V gene is TRBV29-1, the J gene TRBJ1-2, with TRBD1 matching over 9 bases. Germline V gene data show CDR1 as SQVTM and CDR2 as ANQGSEA. V gave up 4 bases and J gave up 8 bases; unmatched junction bases: 5. CDR3 length equals 12 residues. This CDR3 reads CSVAGQGQGYTF. The CDR3 DNA reads as TGCAGCGTTGCGGGACAGGGTCAAGGCTACACCTTC. Full variable domain (outside the CDR3, taken from reference TRBV29-1 and TRBJ1-2): SAVISQKPSRDICQRGTSLTIQCQVDSQVTMMFWYRQQPGQSLTLIATANQGSEATYESGFVIDKFPISRPNLTFSTLTVSNMSPEDSSIYLCSVAGQGQGYTFGSGTRLTVV.

The chain combines TRBV7-3 with TRBJ1-1; D is uncertain. Germline CDR1 and CDR2: SGHTA and FQGTGA. V dropped 2 bases and J dropped 4 bases, with 8 bases sitting between them. CDR3 length: 13 residues. This chain's CDR3 is CASSLRQATEAFF. The CDR3 DNA follows: TGTGCCAGCAGCTTACGGCAGGCCACTGAAGCTTTCTTT.

J is TRBJ1-1 and V is TRBV3-1; 10 nucleotides align to TRBD1. V shed 2 bases and J 11 bases; nucleotides not matched to a gene: 11. The germline V gene has CDR1 LGHDT and CDR2 YNNKEL (reference sequence). The CDR3 consists of 15 residues. The CDR3: CASSQPGQGSLGAFF. Here the CDR3 DNA reads TGTGCCAGCAGCCAACCGGGACAGGGGAGCCTCGGGGCTTTCTTT.